This TCR beta chain was retrieved from a study of T cell changes during pregnancy in multiple sclerosis. TCRdb keeps only in-frame clones here, not all; method: immunoSEQ multiplex PCR. The sample includes approximately 40,000 clones, about 95% of them seen just once. This clone was observed once. The CDR3 extends over 16 amino acids. Trimming removed 0 bases from V and 10 bases from J; junction bases left unmatched: 6. Germline V CDR1 and CDR2: SGHDN, FVKESK. This clonotype was sampled from a female donor with multiple sclerosis, enrolled in a pregnancy study. The chain carries TRBV14 and TRBJ2-1; 13 bases fit TRBD2. The sequencing used peripheral blood, collected in the second trimester of pregnancy. The CDR3 protein is CASSQDGRGLAGEQFF. CDR3 nucleotide sequence: TGTGCCAGCAGCCAAGACGGAAGGGGACTAGCGGGGGAGCAGTTCTTC.